This T cell receptor beta chain was sequenced for a study of cytomegalovirus exposure and HLA in healthy donors. Background on the study: Ancestry clustering placed 70% to 90% of a few hundred genotyped donors in the Caucasian-associated cluster. Points from the study as a whole: Exclusion as indistinguishable affected some V segments, including TRBV6-2 and TRBV6-3.

With V trimmed by 8 bases and J by 4 bases, 3 bases remained unmatched. This CDR3 region has 14 residues. The germline V gene has CDR1 LGHNA and CDR2 YNFKEQ. A remark on this clone: The antigen is undetermined.

It was with 60 Vbeta and 13 Jbeta primers that the PCR ran. Libraries were prepared by immunoSEQ multiplex PCR; TCRdb keeps only in-frame clonotypes and omits some of them. The data hold approximately 130,000 clones, with approximately 72% observed a single time. The TCR comes from a woman between 50 and 59 years old in good health and CMV-seropositive. The sequenced sample consisted of PBMCs. The chain uses TRBV4-2 and TRBJ2-1; 12 nucleotides line up with TRBD2. CDR3 protein: CASGGTSGYNEQFF. In nucleotides, the CDR3 is TGTGCCAGCGGAGGGACTAGCGGGTACAATGAGCAGTTCTTC.